Listed below are T cell receptor beta chains from one sample, sequenced in a study of blood T cell repertoires in COVID-19. TCRdb's copy holds only in-frame clones and misses some; the assay was immunoSEQ multiplex PCR. The table lists 70,000 or so clones, about nine tenths of them singletons. The sample consisted of peripheral blood. The receptors shown here come from a man aged 65-85 years with active or convalescent COVID-19. CDR3s include the opening cysteine and the closing phenylalanine or tryptophan. D genes are given only for firm matches. For some rows the clone size is stated as once, few or many, or as a class when expanded; others skip it.

j_gene | v_gene | abundance | d_gene | CDR3aa | CDR3nt
TRBJ1-6 | TRBV6-5 | . | TRBD1 | CASSYPTGQGNSPLHF | TGTGCCAGCAGTTACCCGACGGGACAGGGGAATTCACCCCTCCACTTT
TRBJ2-2 | TRBV24-1 | . | TRBD1 | CATGQGAGTGELFF | TGTGCCACAGGACAGGGGGCAGGCACCGGGGAGCTGTTTTTT
TRBJ2-7 | TRBV2 | . | TRBD2 | CASRLTSGTYEQYF | TGTGCCAGCAGACTGACTAGCGGGACCTACGAGCAGTACTTC
TRBJ2-3 | TRBV30 | once | TRBD2 | CAWSRLGLASDTQYF | TGTGCCTGGAGTCGGTTAGGACTAGCTTCGGATACGCAGTATTTT
TRBJ2-2 | TRBV3-1/TRBV3-2 | . | . | CASSQPYLLGGELFF | TGTGCCAGCAGCCAACCTTATCTGCTCGGCGGGGAGCTGTTTTTT
TRBJ2-7 | TRBV5-6 | once | TRBD2 | CASSYGLAGVSEQYF | TGTGCCAGCAGCTATGGACTAGCGGGAGTGTCCGAGCAGTACTTC
TRBJ1-1 | TRBV5-1 | . | . | CASSARGDRMSEAFF | TGCGCCAGCAGCGCCCGGGGGGATAGGATGTCTGAAGCTTTCTTT
TRBJ2-7 | TRBV2 | few | TRBD2 | CASSWGRGYEQYF | TGTGCCAGCAGTTGGGGGAGGGGCTACGAGCAGTACTTC
TRBJ1-5 | TRBV19 | . | . | CAEDKGDYSNQPQHF | TGTGCCGAAGACAAAGGGGATTATAGCAATCAGCCCCAGCATTTT
TRBJ2-7 | TRBV10-3 | . | TRBD2 | CAITSGSSYEQYF | TGTGCCATCACTAGCGGGAGCTCCTACGAGCAGTACTTC
TRBJ1-6 | TRBV3-1/TRBV3-2 | . | . | CASSQEGGSPLHF | TGTGCCAGCAGCCAAGAGGGGGGTTCACCCCTCCACTTT
TRBJ1-5 | TRBV25-1 | . | . | CASSPGTPYSNQPQHF | TGTGCCAGCAGCCCCGGGACACCCTATAGCAATCAGCCCCAGCATTTT
TRBJ1-1 | TRBV10-3 | . | TRBD1 | CAISVEGASTEAFF | TGTGCCATCAGTGTAGAGGGGGCGAGCACTGAAGCTTTCTTT
TRBJ2-1 | TRBV9 | few | TRBD2 | CASSSSGGSFFPEQFF | TGTGCCAGCAGCTCGTCTGGCGGGAGTTTTTTCCCTGAGCAGTTCTTC
TRBJ2-5 | TRBV24-1 | few | . | CATSDSSRGETQYF | TGTGCCACCAGTGACTCAAGCCGAGGGGAGACCCAGTACTTC
TRBJ2-1 | TRBV30 | . | TRBD2 | CAWSSGLAGTEQFF | TGTGCCTGGAGCTCCGGACTAGCGGGGACCGAGCAGTTCTTC
TRBJ1-4 | TRBV7-6 | . | TRBD1 | CASSLGQGREKLFF | TGTGCCAGCAGCTTAGGACAGGGGCGTGAAAAACTGTTTTTT
TRBJ2-7 | TRBV7-8 | . | . | CASSGWGDEQYF | TGTGCCAGCAGCGGGTGGGGGGACGAGCAGTACTTC
TRBJ1-4 | TRBV6-5 | . | . | CASRVTGSWEKLFF | TGTGCCAGCAGGGTTACAGGGTCATGGGAAAAACTGTTTTTT
TRBJ1-1 | TRBV3-1/TRBV3-2 | few | . | CASSPRFQDEAFF | TGTGCCAGCAGCCCCAGATTTCAGGATGAAGCTTTCTTT
TRBJ1-2 | TRBV7-6 | . | . | CASSPQIDYGYTF | TGTGCCAGCAGCCCACAGATTGACTATGGCTACACCTTC
TRBJ1-5 | TRBV9 | . | . | CASSGREGTQPQHF | TGTGCCAGCAGCGGACGGGAGGGGACTCAGCCCCAGCATTTT
TRBJ1-2 | TRBV6-6 | . | . | CASSLRTENYGYTF | TGTGCCAGCAGTCTTCGGACAGAGAACTATGGCTACACCTTC
TRBJ2-2 | TRBV27 | . | . | CASSSLAGRTGELFF | TGTGCCAGCAGTTCTCTGGCGGGCCGGACCGGGGAGCTGTTTTTT
TRBJ2-5 | TRBV10-2 | . | . | CASIGTLQETQYF | TGCGCCAGCATCGGGACTCTCCAAGAGACCCAGTACTTC
TRBJ1-2 | TRBV5-8 | . | . | CASSRGGNANYGYTF | TGTGCCAGCAGCCGGGGGGGCAACGCTAACTATGGCTACACCTTC
TRBJ1-2 | TRBV5-1 | . | . | CASSPIGGTDGYTF | TGCGCCAGCAGTCCAATAGGGGGAACGGATGGCTACACCTTC
TRBJ1-5 | TRBV28 | . | . | CASRLDLNQPQHF | TGTGCCAGCAGACTGGACTTGAATCAGCCCCAGCATTTT
TRBJ2-7 | TRBV7-2 | . | TRBD2 | CASSPRGTSGRSAYEQYF | TGTGCCAGCAGCCCAAGGGGAACTAGCGGGAGGAGCGCCTACGAGCAGTACTTC
TRBJ1-1 | TRBV2 | . | . | CASSEIGAYTEAFF | TGTGCCAGCAGTGAGATAGGGGCCTACACTGAAGCTTTCTTT
TRBJ2-7 | TRBV2 | few | TRBD2 | CASSEGDYRYYEQYF | TGTGCCAGCAGTGAAGGGGACTACCGCTACTACGAGCAGTACTTC
TRBJ2-4 | TRBV5-1 | . | TRBD1 | CASSLWLGTGGTKNIQYF | TGCGCCAGCAGCTTGTGGTTAGGGACAGGGGGTACCAAAAACATTCAGTACTTC
TRBJ2-3 | TRBV2 | . | . | CASSEGQESTDTQYF | TGTGCCAGCAGTGAAGGGCAGGAAAGCACAGATACGCAGTATTTT
TRBJ2-7 | TRBV19 | . | TRBD2 | CASSIGGGSYEQYF | TGTGCCAGTAGTATAGGGGGGGGTTCCTACGAGCAGTACTTC
TRBJ1-4 | TRBV12-3/TRBV12-4 | once | . | CASSWTRDEKLFF | TGTGCCAGCAGTTGGACACGGGATGAAAAACTGTTTTTT
TRBJ2-3 | TRBV4-3 | once | TRBD2 | CASSQEIAGRGGQYF | TGCGCCAGCAGCCAAGAAATAGCGGGTCGGGGTGGGCAGTATTTT
TRBJ2-6 | TRBV19 | . | TRBD1 | CASSIGDRALSGANVLTF | TGTGCCAGTAGTATTGGTGACAGGGCACTCTCTGGGGCCAACGTCCTGACTTTC
TRBJ2-3 | TRBV5-1 | . | . | CASSPAEATDTQYF | TGCGCCAGCAGCCCGGCGGAGGCCACAGATACGCAGTATTTT
TRBJ2-3 | TRBV11-2 | few | TRBD2 | CASSLGLAASTDTQYF | TGTGCCAGCAGCTTAGGACTAGCGGCTAGCACAGATACGCAGTATTTT